In this sample, the clone carrying this T cell receptor (beta chain) turned up a few times. The CDR3 loop spans 13 amino acids. The germline V and J ends were trimmed by 6 bases and 4 bases, with 12 bases remaining between them. Looked up from germline, CDR1 is SEHNR and CDR2 is FQNEAQ (reference sequence). Via MiXCR, TCRdb re-called the RT-PCR reads, giving one row per CDR3 protein. The sample records 650,000 to 800,000 distinct CDR3 sequences, over 12% being singletons. J is TRBJ1-2 and V is TRBV7-9; TRBD1 is a possible D gene (6 bases). Sequenced sample: memory CD4+ T cells from blood. The sequence derives from a female donor in good health, serving as a healthy control. As DNA, the CDR3 is TGTGCCAGCAGACCAGGGACACCCTATGGCTACACCTTC. It translates to CASRPGTPYGYTF.